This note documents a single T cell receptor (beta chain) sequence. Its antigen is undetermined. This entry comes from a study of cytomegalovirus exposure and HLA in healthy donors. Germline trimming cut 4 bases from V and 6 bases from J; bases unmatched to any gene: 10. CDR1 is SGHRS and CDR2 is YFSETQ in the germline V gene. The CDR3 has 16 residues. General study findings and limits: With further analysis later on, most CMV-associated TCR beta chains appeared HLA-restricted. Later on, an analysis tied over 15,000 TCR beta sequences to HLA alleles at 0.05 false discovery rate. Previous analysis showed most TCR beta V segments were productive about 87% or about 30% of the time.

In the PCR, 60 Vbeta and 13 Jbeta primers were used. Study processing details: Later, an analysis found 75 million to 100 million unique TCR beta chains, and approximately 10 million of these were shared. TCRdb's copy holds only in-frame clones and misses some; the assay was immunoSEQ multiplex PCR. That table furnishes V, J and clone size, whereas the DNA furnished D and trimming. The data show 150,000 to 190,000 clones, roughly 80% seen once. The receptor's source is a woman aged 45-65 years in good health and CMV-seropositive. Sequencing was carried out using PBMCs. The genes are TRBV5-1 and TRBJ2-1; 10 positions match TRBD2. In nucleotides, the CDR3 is TGCGCCAGCAGCCCAACTTTGAGCGGGGGGGCCAATGAGCAGTTCTTC. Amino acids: CASSPTLSGGANEQFF.